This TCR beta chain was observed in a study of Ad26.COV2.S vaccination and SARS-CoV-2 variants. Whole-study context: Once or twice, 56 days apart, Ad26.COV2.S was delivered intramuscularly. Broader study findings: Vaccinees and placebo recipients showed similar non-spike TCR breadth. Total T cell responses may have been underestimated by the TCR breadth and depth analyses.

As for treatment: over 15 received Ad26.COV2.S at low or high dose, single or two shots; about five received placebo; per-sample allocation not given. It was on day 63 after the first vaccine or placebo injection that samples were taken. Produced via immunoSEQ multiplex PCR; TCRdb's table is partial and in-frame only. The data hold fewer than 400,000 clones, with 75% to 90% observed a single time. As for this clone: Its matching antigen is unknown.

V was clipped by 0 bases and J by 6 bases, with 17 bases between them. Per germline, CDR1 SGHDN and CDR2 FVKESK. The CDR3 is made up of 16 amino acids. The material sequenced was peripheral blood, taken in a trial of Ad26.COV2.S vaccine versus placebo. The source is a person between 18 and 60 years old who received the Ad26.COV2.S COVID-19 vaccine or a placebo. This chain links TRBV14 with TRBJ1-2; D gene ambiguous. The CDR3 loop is CASSQDVNEAWHGYTF. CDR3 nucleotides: TGTGCCAGCAGCCAAGATGTTAACGAGGCTTGGCATGGCTACACCTTC.